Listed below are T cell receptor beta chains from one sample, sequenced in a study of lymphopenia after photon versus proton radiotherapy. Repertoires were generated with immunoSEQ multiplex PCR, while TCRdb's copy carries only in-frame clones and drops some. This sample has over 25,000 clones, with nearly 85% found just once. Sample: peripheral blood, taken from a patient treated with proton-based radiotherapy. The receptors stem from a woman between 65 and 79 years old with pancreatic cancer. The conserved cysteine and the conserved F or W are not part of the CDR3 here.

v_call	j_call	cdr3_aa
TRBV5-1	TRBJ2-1	ASSPRLAGVNEQF
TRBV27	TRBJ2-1	ASSSVAGGDNEQF
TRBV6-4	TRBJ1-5	ASSQNSNQPQH
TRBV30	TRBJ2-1	AWRQGGDQF
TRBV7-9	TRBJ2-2	ASSQDQENTGELF
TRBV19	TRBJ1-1	ASTRANTEAF
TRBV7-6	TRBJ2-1	ASSSPLAGDSNEQF
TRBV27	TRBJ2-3	ASSLGFRRRDTDTQY
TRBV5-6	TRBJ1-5	ASSSRGFTYQPQH
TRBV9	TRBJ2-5	ASSVGGYQETQY
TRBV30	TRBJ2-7	AWSVGGMSSYEQY
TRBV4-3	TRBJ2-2	ASSQILWDGTGELF
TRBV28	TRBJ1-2	ASSLGGTGSYGYT
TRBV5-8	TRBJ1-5	ASSPLAGSNQPQH
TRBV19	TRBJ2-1	ASRPPLSGRGSEQF
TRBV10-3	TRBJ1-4	AISESGREKLF
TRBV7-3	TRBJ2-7	ASSLWASRGANEQY
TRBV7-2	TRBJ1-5	ASSLEGNSNQPQH
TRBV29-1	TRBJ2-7	SVAPTGSGEQY
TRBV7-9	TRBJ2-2	ASSLGEGANGELF
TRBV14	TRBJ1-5	ASSQDIRGVGQPQH
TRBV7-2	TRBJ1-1	ASSIRTANTEAF
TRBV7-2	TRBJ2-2	ASSLRTGRNTGELF
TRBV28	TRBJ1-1	ASSSDPPQGRHTEAF
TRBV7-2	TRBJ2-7	ASSKTSGSLRREQY
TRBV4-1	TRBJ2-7	ASTQELAGFYEQY
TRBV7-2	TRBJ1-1	ASSQDRGWAPDTEAF
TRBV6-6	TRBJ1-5	ASSYFRRPPDPQH
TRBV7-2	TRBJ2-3	ASSLGSSSDTQY
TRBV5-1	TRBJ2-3	ASSSTGGGDTQY
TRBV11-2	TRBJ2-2	ASSPLTYTNTGELF
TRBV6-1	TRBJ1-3	ASTQGQGPGNTIY
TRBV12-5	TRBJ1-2	ASGFGQGARGYT
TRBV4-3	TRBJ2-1	ASSPRSPYNEQF
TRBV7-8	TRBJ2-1	ASSLGGGSPNYNEQF
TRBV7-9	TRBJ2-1	ASSFVAGGQNEQF
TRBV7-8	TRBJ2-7	ASSLGAPEQY
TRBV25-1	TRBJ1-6	ASTGQGYNSPLH
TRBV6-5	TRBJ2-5	ASRGAGLAEETQY
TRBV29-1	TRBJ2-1	SVGPGGGRIKNEQF
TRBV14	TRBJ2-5	ASSHGGIKETQY
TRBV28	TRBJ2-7	ASSLVGQGASYEQY
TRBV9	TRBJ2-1	ASSAARVPSGNEQF
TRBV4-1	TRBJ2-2	ASSQDPQGAQAGELF
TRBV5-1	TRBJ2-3	ASSLEGGRTDTQY
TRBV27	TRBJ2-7	ASSFQVSNEQY
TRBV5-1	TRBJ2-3	ASSWGLPDGTDTQY
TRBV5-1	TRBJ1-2	ASTSVPSRNGYT
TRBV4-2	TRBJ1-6	ASSHGQSDNSPLH
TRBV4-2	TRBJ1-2	ASSLAVVARRGGYT
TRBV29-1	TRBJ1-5	SVATGGNQPQH
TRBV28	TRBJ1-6	ASSAYLGNSPLH
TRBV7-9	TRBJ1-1	ASSLGRHWGMNTEAF
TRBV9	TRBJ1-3	ASSDSGWEDTIY
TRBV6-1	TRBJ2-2	ARGTQPNTGELF